Listed below are T cell receptor beta chains from one sample, sequenced in a study of T-cell reconstitution after alpha-beta-depleted transplantation in children. Each CDR3 protein gets one entry after TCRdb re-called the PCR reads with MiXCR. Of 200,000 to 250,000 distinct CDR3 sequences in the sample, more than 20% were seen once. The material was PBMCs, mostly from graft donor cells, obtained 360 days after TCRalphabeta/CD19-depleted stem cell transplant. Receptors originate from a female patient aged 2-9 years who had a stem cell transplant for congenital amegakaryocytic thrombocytopenia, so the T cells may come from the graft donor. The CDR3 runs from the conserved cysteine through the conserved F or W. Fields, in order: J gene, CDR3 length, clone size, D gene, V gene, CDR3 DNA, CDR3 protein. A D gene is named only where the DNA matches it firmly. Some rows have no size entry. The others give once, few or many, or a class for an expanded clone.

>TRBJ1-2|13|few|-|TRBV12-3/TRBV12-4
TGTGCCAGCAGTTTTGGCAGGAGGGATGGCTACACCTTC
CASSFGRRDGYTF
>TRBJ2-3|14|few|TRBD2|TRBV25-1
TGTGCCAGCAGAGGACTAGCGGCAACAGATACGCAGTATTTT
CASRGLAATDTQYF
>TRBJ2-1|17|many|TRBD2|TRBV4-1
TGCGCCAGCAGCCAAGATGCTAGCGGGATCTCCTACAATGAGCAGTTCTTC
CASSQDASGISYNEQFF
>TRBJ2-5|13|few|-|TRBV7-8
TGTGCCAGCAGCTTAGCGGTTATGGAGACCCAGTACTTC
CASSLAVMETQYF
>TRBJ1-1|14|-|-|TRBV5-1
TGCGCCAGCAGCTTGGGAGGCGACAGCACTGAAGCTTTCTTT
CASSLGGDSTEAFF
>TRBJ1-4|13|few|-|TRBV28
TGTGCCAGCAGTTTTCCGGGAGGGGAAAAACTGTTTTTT
CASSFPGGEKLFF
>TRBJ2-3|15|-|TRBD2|TRBV4-2
TGTGCCAGCAGCCCCCTACTAGCGGGCACAGATACGCAGTATTTT
CASSPLLAGTDTQYF
>TRBJ1-4|14|few|-|TRBV10-3
TGTGCCATCAGCGCAGGTGGGGGTAATGAAAAACTGTTTTTT
CAISAGGGNEKLFF
>TRBJ2-1|16|many|-|TRBV12-3/TRBV12-4
TGTGCCAGCAGTCCCCTTATACCGTCGCGCTACAATGAGCAGTTCTTC
CASSPLIPSRYNEQFF
>TRBJ2-7|13|-|-|TRBV6-1
TGTGCCAGCTTAGGAGCAGGGACCTACGAGCAGTACTTC
CASLGAGTYEQYF
>TRBJ2-7|16|many|TRBD1|TRBV4-1
TGCGCCAGCAGCCAAGCTCTGGCAGGGGGTCTCGACGAGCAGTACTTC
CASSQALAGGLDEQYF
>TRBJ2-2|13|-|-|TRBV15
TGTGCCACCAGCAGAGAGGTTGAATTTAGGCTGTTTTTT
CATSREVEFRLFF
>TRBJ2-7|12|few|-|TRBV20-1
TGCAGTGCTAGTGTGCTGCGGGACGAGCAGTACTTC
CSASVLRDEQYF
>TRBJ2-5|15|-|TRBD2|TRBV28
TGTGCCAGCAGTTTTGGGCTAGCGGCACAAGAGACCCAGTACTTC
CASSFGLAAQETQYF
>TRBJ2-5|15|-|-|TRBV24-1
TGTGCCACCAGTGACCCGGGACCGGGAGTGCAGACCCAGTACTTC
CATSDPGPGVQTQYF
>TRBJ2-1|20|-|TRBD2|TRBV6-2/TRBV6-3
TGTGCCAGCAGTTACTCGATACTCTCGCCGTCAGCGGGAGTCCATGATGAGCAGTTCTTC
CASSYSILSPSAGVHDEQFF
>TRBJ2-1|16|few|TRBD1|TRBV4-1
TGCGCCAGCAGCCAAGATCTAGCACAGGGGGGTCATGAGCAGTTCTTC
CASSQDLAQGGHEQFF
>TRBJ2-7|14|-|TRBD2|TRBV12-3/TRBV12-4
TGTGCCAGCAGGACGGGACTAGCGGGATACGAGCAGTACTTC
CASRTGLAGYEQYF
>TRBJ2-1|16|-|-|TRBV4-2
TGTGCCAGCAGCCAAGACAGGTACGACTCCTACAATGAGCAGTTCTTC
CASSQDRYDSYNEQFF
>TRBJ2-7|12|few|TRBD2|TRBV6-5
TGTGCCAGCCGGCGGGGGAGTAGCGAGCAGTACTTC
CASRRGSSEQYF
>TRBJ2-1|12|many|TRBD1|TRBV29-1
TGCAGCACCCAAGAATCCGGGACAGGGGAGTTCTTC
CSTQESGTGEFF
>TRBJ2-3|16|-|-|TRBV29-1
TGCAGCGTTGAAGATGGGGCCGGGGGGCGAGCGGATACGCAGTATTTT
CSVEDGAGGRADTQYF
>TRBJ2-3|14|-|TRBD2|TRBV29-1
TGCAGCGGAGGGACTAGCGGACACACAGATACGCAGTATTTT
CSGGTSGHTDTQYF
>TRBJ1-6|14|-|-|TRBV5-1
TGCGCCAGCAGCTACCGGGACGGAAATTCACCCCTCCACTTT
CASSYRDGNSPLHF
>TRBJ2-1|16|-|TRBD2|TRBV15
TGTGCCACCAGCAGAGAGGTCGGGGGGTGGTTTTATGAGCAGTTCTTC
CATSREVGGWFYEQFF
>TRBJ2-2|15|few|TRBD2|TRBV6-5
TGTGCCAGCAGTTACTGGGGGGGGAACACCGGGGAGCTGTTTTTT
CASSYWGGNTGELFF
>TRBJ2-3|17|few|TRBD2|TRBV4-3
TGCGCCAGCAGCCACCAACTAGGGCTAGCGGAAAGAGATACGCAGTATTTT
CASSHQLGLAERDTQYF
>TRBJ1-6|16|-|-|TRBV20-1
TGCAGTGCTAGAGGGCCCTTAACTGGGGGGAGTAAGCCCCTCCACTTT
CSARGPLTGGSKPLHF
>TRBJ2-3|14|-|-|TRBV4-1
TGCGCCAGCAGCCAAGTACAGGACCCAGATACGCAGTATTTT
CASSQVQDPDTQYF
>TRBJ2-3|14|-|-|TRBV20-1
TGCAGTGCTAATGGGGGACCTGGTACAGATACGCAGTATTTT
CSANGGPGTDTQYF
>TRBJ2-7|15|few|-|TRBV20-1
TGCAGTGCTACCATCCCCAGGGGTTCCCTCTACGAGCAGTACTTC
CSATIPRGSLYEQYF
>TRBJ1-1|16|-|TRBD1|TRBV5-1
TGCGCCAGCAGCTCCCCTCTGGACAGGGCGAACACTGAAGCTTTCTTT
CASSSPLDRANTEAFF
>TRBJ2-7|16|-|-|TRBV6-1
TGTGCCAGCAGCGCTGCGCCAGGGACTGTCTCCTACGAGCAGTACTTC
CASSAAPGTVSYEQYF
>TRBJ2-7|15|-|-|TRBV11-2
TGTGCCAGCAGCTCCCCGCTCGCTCTAACCTACGAGCAGTACTTC
CASSSPLALTYEQYF
>TRBJ1-1|14|many|-|TRBV18
TGTGCCAGCTCACCTTCGGGACCTCACACTGAAGCTTTCTTT
CASSPSGPHTEAFF
>TRBJ2-3|16|-|-|TRBV5-1
TGCGCCAGCAGCTGGGTCCCGGGCTCGATCACAGATACGCAGTATTTT
CASSWVPGSITDTQYF
>TRBJ2-1|16|-|TRBD2|TRBV3-1
TGTGCCAGCAGCCGACCGCTAGCGGGGGACCACAATGAGCAGTTCTTC
CASSRPLAGDHNEQFF
>TRBJ2-4|11|few|-|TRBV11-2
TGTGCCAGCAGCCCCAGGGACATTCAGTACTTC
CASSPRDIQYF
>TRBJ2-7|13|few|TRBD2|TRBV6-5
TGTGCCAGCAGTTTAGCGGGAGAGGACGAGCAGTACTTC
CASSLAGEDEQYF
>TRBJ2-1|14|few|-|TRBV30
TGTGCCGGGAGGTTAGGGGGCACCTACAATGAGCAGTTCTTC
CAGRLGGTYNEQFF
>TRBJ2-7|16|few|-|TRBV20-1
TGCAGTGCTAGAGATCGCGGACTTAACTGGGGTTACGAGCAGTACTTC
CSARDRGLNWGYEQYF